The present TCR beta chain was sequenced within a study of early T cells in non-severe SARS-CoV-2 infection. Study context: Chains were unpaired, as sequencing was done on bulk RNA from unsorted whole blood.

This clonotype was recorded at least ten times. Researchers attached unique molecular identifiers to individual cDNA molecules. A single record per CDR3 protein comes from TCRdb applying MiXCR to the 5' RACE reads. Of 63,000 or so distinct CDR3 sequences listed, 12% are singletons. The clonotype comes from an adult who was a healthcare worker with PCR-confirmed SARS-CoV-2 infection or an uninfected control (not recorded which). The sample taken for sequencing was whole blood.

CDR3 residues: CASSGRGQDTQYF. CDR3 in DNA: TGTGCCAGCAGTGGCAGGGGCCAGGATACGCAGTATTTT. This chain links TRBV12-3 or TRBV12-4 with TRBJ2-3, with TRBD1 as a possible D gene (6 bases). The CDR3 is 13 residues long. V gave up 5 bases and J gave up 6 bases, with 12 bases separating them.